These 7 T cell receptor beta chains share one sample of origin, sequenced in a study of blood T cell repertoires in COVID-19. TCRdb's copy holds only in-frame clones and misses some; the assay was immunoSEQ multiplex PCR. Altogether about 200,000 clones are present, 82% being singletons, with the ten largest covering roughly 6.9%. The source material was peripheral blood. The source of these receptors is a human donor with acute or convalescent COVID-19. The donor label of this sample is uncertain.

This rearrangement joins TRBV5-4 to TRBJ1-3; D call uncertain. Between the trimmed V and J ends, which lost 0 bases and 0 bases, there was a span of 7 bases. Germline CDR1 reads SGHNT; CDR2 reads YYREEE (reference sequence). The CDR3 totals 15 residues. CDR3 nucleotides: TGTGCCAGCAGCTTGGTCCTCTCCTCTGGAAACACCATATATTTT. As protein: CASSLVLSSGNTIYF.

There are a few counts of this clone. CDR3 sequence (DNA): TGTGCCACCAGCAGCGACGTAGCGGGAGCGGTAGATACGCAGTATTTT. Translated, it gives CATSSDVAGAVDTQYF. This chain links TRBV15 with TRBJ2-3; 9 bases align to TRBD2. The CDR3 is made up of 16 amino acids. The V gene's germline CDR1 is LNHNV and CDR2 YYDKDF (reference sequence). J was trimmed by 5 bases and V by 3 bases; bases with no gene match: 9.

This chain's CDR3 is CASKKGQDSYEQYF. The CDR3 DNA follows: TGTGCCAGCAAAAAAGGACAGGACTCCTACGAGCAGTACTTC. This sequence joins TRBV2 and TRBJ2-7, with 7 bases that match TRBD1. Germline CDR1 is SNHLY and CDR2 is FYNNEI. The CDR3 loop spans 14 amino acids. The trim removed 7 bases at V and 0 bases at J, leaving 6 bases unmatched.

The CDR3 sequence is CASSAAGINSPLHF. The CDR3 nucleotides are TGTGCCAGCAGTGCGGCAGGGATAAATTCACCCCTCCACTTT. This chain joins TRBV27 and TRBJ1-6, with a tentative D call TRBD1 (5 bases). The CDR3 has 14 amino acids. Germline V lookup: CDR1 MNHEY, CDR2 SMNVEV (reference sequence). V lost 5 bases to trimming and J lost 7 bases, with 12 bases between them.

This chain uses TRBV30 with TRBJ1-1, with unresolved D. Germline values: CDR1 GTSNPN, CDR2 SVGIG (reference sequence). V lost 4 bases to trimming and J lost 1 base, with 7 bases between them. CDR3 length: 12 amino acids. This CDR3 is CAWMHGNTEAFF. The DNA of the CDR3 is TGTGCCTGGATGCACGGGAACACTGAAGCTTTCTTT.

The chain recombines TRBV11-2 with TRBJ2-1; D is unclear. This CDR3 is 16 amino acids long. The ends were cut back, 0 bases at V and 3 bases at J, with 12 bases in the middle. Germline V gene data show CDR1 as SGHAT and CDR2 as FQNNGV. The CDR3 DNA follows: TGTGCCAGCAGCTTAGAGGAGACCCCGTACTACAATGAGCAGTTCTTC. It is translated as CASSLEETPYYNEQFF. Looking up the rest from reference TRBV11-2 and TRBJ2-1 gives the full variable domain: EAGVAQSPRYKIIEKRQSVAFWCNPISGHATLYWYQQILGQGPKLLIQFQNNGVVDDSQLPKDRFSAERLKGVDSTLKIQPAKLEDSAVYLCASSLEETPYYNEQFFGPGTRLTVL.

The chain recombines TRBV5-6 with TRBJ2-7, with TRBD1 identical over 7 bases. The junction had 5 bases not matched to a gene; V was cut back by 4 bases and J by 1 base. In germline, CDR1 is SGHDT, CDR2 YYEEEE. The CDR3 runs to 14 residues. The CDR3 nucleotides read TGTGCCAGCAGCCGACAGGGCCCTTCCTACGAGCAGTACTTC. Translation gives CASSRQGPSYEQYF.